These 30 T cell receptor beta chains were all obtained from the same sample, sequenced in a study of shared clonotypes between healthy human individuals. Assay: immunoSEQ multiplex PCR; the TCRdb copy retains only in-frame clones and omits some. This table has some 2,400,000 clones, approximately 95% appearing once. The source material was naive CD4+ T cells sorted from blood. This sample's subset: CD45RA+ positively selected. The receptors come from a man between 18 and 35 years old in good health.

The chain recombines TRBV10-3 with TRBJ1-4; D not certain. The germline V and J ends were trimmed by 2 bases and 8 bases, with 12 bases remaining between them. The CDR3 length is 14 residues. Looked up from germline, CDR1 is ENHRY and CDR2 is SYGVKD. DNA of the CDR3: TGTGCCATCAGTGAGGACGTGTATTCGGAAAAACTGTTTTTT. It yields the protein CAISEDVYSEKLFF.

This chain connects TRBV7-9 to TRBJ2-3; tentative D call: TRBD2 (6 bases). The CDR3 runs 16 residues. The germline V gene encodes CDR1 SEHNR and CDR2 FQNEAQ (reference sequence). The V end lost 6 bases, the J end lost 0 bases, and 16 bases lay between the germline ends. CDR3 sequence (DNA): TGTGCCAGCAGTCCCCATCCGGGGACTAGCACAGATACGCAGTATTTT. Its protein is CASSPHPGTSTDTQYF.

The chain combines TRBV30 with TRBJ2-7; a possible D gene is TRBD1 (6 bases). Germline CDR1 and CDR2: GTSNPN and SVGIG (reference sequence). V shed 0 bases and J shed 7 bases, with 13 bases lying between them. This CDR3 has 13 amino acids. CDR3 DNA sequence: TGTGCCTGGAGTGTGCAGGGGCCGAGGGAGCAGTACTTC. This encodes CAWSVQGPREQYF.

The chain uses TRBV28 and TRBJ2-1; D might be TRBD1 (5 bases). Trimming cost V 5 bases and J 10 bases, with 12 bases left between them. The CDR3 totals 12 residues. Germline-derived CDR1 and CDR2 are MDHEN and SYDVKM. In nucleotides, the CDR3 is TGTGCCAGCAGTCGACGGGCAGGGGAGCAGTTCTTC. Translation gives CASSRRAGEQFF.

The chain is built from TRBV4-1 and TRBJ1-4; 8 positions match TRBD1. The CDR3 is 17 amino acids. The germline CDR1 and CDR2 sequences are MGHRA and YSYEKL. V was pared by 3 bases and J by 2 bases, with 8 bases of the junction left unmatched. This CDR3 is CASSHLGQGETNEKLFF. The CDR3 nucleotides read TGCGCCAGCAGCCACCTCGGACAGGGAGAGACTAATGAAAAACTGTTTTTT.

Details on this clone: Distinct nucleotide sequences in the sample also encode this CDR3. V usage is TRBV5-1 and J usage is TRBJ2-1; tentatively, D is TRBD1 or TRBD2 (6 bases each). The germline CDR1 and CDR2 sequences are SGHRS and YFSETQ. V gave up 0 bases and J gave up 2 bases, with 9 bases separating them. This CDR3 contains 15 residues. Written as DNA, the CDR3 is TGCGCCAGCAGCTTGGTTGGGGGGCCCTACAATGAGCAGTTCTTC. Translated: CASSLVGGPYNEQFF.

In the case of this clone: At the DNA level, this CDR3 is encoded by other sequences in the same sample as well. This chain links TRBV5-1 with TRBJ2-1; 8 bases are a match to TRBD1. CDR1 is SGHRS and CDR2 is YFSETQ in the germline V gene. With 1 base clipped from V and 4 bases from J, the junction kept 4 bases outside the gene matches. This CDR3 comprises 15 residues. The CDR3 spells CASSLSQGAYNEQFF. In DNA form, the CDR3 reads TGCGCCAGCAGCTTGTCTCAGGGGGCTTACAATGAGCAGTTCTTC.

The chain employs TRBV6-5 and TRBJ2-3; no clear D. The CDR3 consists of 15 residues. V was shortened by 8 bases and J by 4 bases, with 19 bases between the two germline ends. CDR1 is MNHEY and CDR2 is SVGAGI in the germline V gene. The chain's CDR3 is CASSLSAVASDTQYF. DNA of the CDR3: TGTGCCAGCTCCCTAAGCGCGGTAGCCTCAGATACGCAGTATTTT.

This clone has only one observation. The CDR3 DNA follows: TGTGCCAGCAGCTTGGGGGCCCCACTAGCGCGACTACAAGAGACCCAGTACTTC. Translation gives CASSLGAPLARLQETQYF. The rearrangement uses TRBV5-4 and TRBJ2-5, with 7 bases fitting TRBD2. The CDR3 is made up of 18 amino acids. Per the germline V gene, CDR1 is SGHNT and CDR2 is YYREEE (reference sequence). Germline trimming cut 0 bases from V and 2 bases from J; bases unmatched to any gene: 13.

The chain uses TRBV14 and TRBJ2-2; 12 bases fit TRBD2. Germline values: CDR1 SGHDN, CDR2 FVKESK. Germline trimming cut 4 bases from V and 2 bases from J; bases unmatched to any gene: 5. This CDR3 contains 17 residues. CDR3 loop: CASSRQTSGSNTGELFF. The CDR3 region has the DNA TGTGCCAGCAGCCGGCAGACTAGCGGGAGTAACACCGGGGAGCTGTTTTTT.

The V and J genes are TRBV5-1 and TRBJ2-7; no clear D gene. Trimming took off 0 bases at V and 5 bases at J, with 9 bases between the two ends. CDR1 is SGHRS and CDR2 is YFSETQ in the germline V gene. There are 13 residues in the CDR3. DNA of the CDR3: TGCGCCAGCAGCTTGGTAGGCTGGGACGAGCAGTACTTC. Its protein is CASSLVGWDEQYF.

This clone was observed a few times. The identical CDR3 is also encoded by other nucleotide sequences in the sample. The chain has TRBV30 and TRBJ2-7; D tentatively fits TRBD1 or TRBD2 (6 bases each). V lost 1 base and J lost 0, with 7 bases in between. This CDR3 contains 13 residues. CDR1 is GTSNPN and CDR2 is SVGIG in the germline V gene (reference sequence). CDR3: CAWSEGGSYEQYF. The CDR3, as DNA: TGTGCCTGGAGTGAGGGGGGCTCCTACGAGCAGTACTTC.

This CDR3 is CASSSGLAGQTQYF. The CDR3, as DNA: TGTGCCAGCAGCTCGGGACTAGCGGGGCAGACCCAGTACTTC. V is TRBV7-2 and J is TRBJ2-5; 13 bases agree with TRBD2. After removal of 4 bases from V and 6 bases from J, the junction contained 2 bases not matched to a gene. Germline CDR1 and CDR2: SGHTA and FQGNSA. The CDR3 length is 14 residues.

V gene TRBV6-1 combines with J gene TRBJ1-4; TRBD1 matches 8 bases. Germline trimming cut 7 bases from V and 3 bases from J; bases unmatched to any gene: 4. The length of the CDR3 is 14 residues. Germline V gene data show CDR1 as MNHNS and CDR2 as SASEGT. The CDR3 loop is CASNEDRANEKLFF. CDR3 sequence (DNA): TGTGCCAGCAACGAGGACAGGGCTAATGAAAAACTGTTTTTT.

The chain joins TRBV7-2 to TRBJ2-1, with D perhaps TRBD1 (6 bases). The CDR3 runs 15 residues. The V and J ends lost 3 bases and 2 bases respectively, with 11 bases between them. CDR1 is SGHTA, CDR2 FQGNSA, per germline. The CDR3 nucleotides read TGTGCCAGCAGCTTTACCGGGACACCCTACAATGAGCAGTTCTTC. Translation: CASSFTGTPYNEQFF.

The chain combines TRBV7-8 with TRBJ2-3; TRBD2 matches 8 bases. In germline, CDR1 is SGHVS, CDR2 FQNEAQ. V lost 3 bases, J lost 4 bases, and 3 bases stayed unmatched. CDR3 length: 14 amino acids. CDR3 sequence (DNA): TGTGCCAGCAGCTTCGGGGGGGCCGCAGATACGCAGTATTTT. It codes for CASSFGGAADTQYF. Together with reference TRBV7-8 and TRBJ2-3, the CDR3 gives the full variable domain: GAGVSQSPRYKVAKRGQDVALRCDPISGHVSLFWYQQALGQGPEFLTYFQNEAQLDKSGLPSDRFFAERPEGSVSTLKIQRTQQEDSAVYLCASSFGGAADTQYFGPGTRLTVL.

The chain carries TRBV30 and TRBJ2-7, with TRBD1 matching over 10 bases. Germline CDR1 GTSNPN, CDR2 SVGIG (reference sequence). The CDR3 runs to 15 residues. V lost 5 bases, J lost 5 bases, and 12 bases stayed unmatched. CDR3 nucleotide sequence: TGTGCCTGGTCCAGGCCGGGACAGGGGAGCGACGAGCAGTACTTC. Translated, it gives CAWSRPGQGSDEQYF.

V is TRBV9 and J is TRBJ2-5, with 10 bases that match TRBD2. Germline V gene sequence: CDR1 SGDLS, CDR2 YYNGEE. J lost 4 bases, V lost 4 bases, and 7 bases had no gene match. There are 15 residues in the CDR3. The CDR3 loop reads CASSPRRLAGETQYF. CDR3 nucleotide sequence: TGTGCCAGCAGCCCGCGGAGACTAGCGGGAGAGACCCAGTACTTC.

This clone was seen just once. CDR3 sequence reads: CASSLWGQLMDEQFF. CDR3 DNA: TGTGCCAGCAGCTTATGGGGACAGCTTATGGATGAGCAGTTCTTC. The chain couples TRBV7-2 to TRBJ2-1, with 7 bases fitting TRBD1. The junction had 9 bases not matched to a gene; V was cut back by 2 bases and J by 8 bases. Germline CDR1 reads SGHTA; CDR2 reads FQGNSA. CDR3 length: 15 residues.

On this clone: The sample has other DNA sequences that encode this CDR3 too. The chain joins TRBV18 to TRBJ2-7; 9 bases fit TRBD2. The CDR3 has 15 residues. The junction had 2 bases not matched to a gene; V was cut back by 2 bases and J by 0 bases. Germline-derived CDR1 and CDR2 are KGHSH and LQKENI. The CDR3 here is CASSPAGGSSYEQYF. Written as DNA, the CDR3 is TGTGCCAGCTCACCAGCGGGGGGGTCCTCCTACGAGCAGTACTTC.

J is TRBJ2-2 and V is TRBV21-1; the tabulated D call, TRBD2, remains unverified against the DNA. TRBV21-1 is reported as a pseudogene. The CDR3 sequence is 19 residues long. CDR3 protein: CASSKGPSGSWRNTGELFF. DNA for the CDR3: TGTGCCAGCAGCAAAGGGCCTAGCGGGTCATGGAGGAACACCGGGGAGCTGTTTTTT.

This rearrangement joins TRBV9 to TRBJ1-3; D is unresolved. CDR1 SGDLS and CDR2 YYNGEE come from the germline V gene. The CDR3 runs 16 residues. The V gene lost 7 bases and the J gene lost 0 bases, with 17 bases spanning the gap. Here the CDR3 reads CASAKPGLSSGNTIYF. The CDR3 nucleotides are TGTGCCAGCGCTAAGCCGGGGTTAAGCTCTGGAAACACCATATATTTT.

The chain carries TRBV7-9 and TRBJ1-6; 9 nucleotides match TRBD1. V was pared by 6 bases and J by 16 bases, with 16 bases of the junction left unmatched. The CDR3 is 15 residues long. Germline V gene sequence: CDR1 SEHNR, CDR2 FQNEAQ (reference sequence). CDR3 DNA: TGTGCCAGCAGTGATTCCGGGACAGGGAGAGGGCTACTCCACTTT. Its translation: CASSDSGTGRGLLHF.

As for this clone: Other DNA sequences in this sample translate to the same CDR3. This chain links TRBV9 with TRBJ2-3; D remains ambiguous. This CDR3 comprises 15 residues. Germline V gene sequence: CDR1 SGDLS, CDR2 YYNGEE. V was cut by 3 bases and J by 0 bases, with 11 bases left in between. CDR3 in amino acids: CASSAGLASTDTQYF. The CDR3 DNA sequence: TGTGCCAGCAGCGCCGGGCTGGCTAGCACAGATACGCAGTATTTT.

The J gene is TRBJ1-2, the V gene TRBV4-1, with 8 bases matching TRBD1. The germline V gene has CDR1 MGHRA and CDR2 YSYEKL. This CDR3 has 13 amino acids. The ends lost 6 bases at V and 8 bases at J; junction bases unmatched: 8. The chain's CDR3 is CASRRQGASGYTF. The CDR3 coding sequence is TGCGCCAGCAGACGGCAGGGGGCATCCGGCTACACCTTC.

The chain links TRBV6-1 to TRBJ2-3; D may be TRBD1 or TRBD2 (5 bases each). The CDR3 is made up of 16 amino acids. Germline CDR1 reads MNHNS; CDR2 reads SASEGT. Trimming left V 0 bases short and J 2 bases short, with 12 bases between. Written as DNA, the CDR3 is TGTGCCAGCAGTGAAGCGAGGGGATTAAACACAGATACGCAGTATTTT. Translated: CASSEARGLNTDTQYF.

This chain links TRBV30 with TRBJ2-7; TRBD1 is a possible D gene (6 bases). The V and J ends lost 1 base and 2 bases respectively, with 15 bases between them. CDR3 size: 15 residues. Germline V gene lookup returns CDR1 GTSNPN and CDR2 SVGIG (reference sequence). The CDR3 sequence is CAWSDKQGMAYEQYF. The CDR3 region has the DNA TGTGCCTGGAGTGACAAACAGGGTATGGCCTACGAGCAGTACTTC.

The CDR3 sequence: CASSDSSGNTIYF. The CDR3 bases are TGTGCCAGCAGTGACAGCTCTGGAAACACCATATATTTT. The chain uses TRBV2 and TRBJ1-3, with unresolved D. This CDR3 spans 13 amino acids. CDR1 is SNHLY, CDR2 FYNNEI, per germline. The V gene lost 3 bases and the J gene lost 0 bases, with 3 bases spanning the gap. Supplemented by reference TRBV2 and TRBJ1-3, the full variable domain reads EPEVTQTPSHQVTQMGQEVILRCVPISNHLYFYWYRQILGQKVEFLVSFYNNEISEKSEIFDDQFSVERPDGSNFTLKIRSTKLEDSAMYFCASSDSSGNTIYFGEGSWLTVV.

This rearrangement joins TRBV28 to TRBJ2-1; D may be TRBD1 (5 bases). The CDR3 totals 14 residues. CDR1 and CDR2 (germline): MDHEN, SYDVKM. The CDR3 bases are TGTGTCACGCGGCAAGAACAGGTCTACAATGAGCAGTTCTTC. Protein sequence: CVTRQEQVYNEQFF.

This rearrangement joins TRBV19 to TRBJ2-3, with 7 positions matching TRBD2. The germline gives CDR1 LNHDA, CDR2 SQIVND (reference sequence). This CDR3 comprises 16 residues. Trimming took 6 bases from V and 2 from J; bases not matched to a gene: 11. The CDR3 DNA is TGTGCCAGTAGCGGCGGACTAGTAGTGCTCACAGATACGCAGTATTTT. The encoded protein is CASSGGLVVLTDTQYF.